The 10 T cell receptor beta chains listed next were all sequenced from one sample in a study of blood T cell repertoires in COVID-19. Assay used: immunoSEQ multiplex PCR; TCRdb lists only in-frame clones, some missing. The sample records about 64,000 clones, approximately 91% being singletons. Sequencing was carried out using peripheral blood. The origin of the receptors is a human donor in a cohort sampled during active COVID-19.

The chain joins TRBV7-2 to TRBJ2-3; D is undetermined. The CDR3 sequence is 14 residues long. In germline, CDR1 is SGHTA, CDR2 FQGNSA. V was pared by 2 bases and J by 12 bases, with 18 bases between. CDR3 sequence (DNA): TGTGCCAGCAGCTTAAAGTCGCCTCCTACTATACAGTATTTT. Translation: CASSLKSPPTIQYF. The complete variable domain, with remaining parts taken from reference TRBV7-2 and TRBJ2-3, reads GAGVSQSPSNKVTEKGKDVELRCDPISGHTALYWYRQSLGQGLEFLIYFQGNSAPDKSGLPSDRFSAERTGGSVSTLTIQRTQQEDSAVYLCASSLKSPPTIQYFGPGTRLTVL.

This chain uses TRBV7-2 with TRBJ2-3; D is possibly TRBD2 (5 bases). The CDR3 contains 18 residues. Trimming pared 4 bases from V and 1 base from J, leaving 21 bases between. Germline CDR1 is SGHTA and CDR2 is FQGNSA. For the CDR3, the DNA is TGTGCCAGCAGCTCGAGTCATGATCGGGGAACCCGCACAGATACGCAGTATTTT. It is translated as CASSSSHDRGTRTDTQYF.

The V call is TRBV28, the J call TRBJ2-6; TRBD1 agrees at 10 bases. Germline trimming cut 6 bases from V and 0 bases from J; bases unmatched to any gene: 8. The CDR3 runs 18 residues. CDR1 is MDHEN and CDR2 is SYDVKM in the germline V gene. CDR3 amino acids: CASRLSTGGLSGANVLTF. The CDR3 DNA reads TGTGCCAGCAGACTATCGACAGGGGGCCTCTCTGGGGCCAACGTCCTGACTTTC.

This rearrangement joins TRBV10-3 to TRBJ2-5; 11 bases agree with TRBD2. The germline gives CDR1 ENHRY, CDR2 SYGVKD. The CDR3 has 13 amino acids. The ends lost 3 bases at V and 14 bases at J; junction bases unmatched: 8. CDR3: CAISDQRTSGSYF. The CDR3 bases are TGTGCCATCAGTGACCAAAGGACTAGCGGGTCCTACTTC.

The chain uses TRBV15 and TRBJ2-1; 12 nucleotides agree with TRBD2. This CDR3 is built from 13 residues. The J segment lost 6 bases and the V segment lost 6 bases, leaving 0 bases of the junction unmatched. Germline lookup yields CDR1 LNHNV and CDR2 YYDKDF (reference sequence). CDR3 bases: TGTGCCACCAGGACTAGCGGGAGCAATGAGCAGTTCTTC. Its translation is CATRTSGSNEQFF. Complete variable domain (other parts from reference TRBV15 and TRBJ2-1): DAMVIQNPRYQVTQFGKPVTLSCSQTLNHNVMYWYQQKSSQAPKLLFHYYDKDFNNEADTPDNFQSRRPNTSFCFLDIRSPGLGDTAMYLCATRTSGSNEQFFGPGTRLTVL.

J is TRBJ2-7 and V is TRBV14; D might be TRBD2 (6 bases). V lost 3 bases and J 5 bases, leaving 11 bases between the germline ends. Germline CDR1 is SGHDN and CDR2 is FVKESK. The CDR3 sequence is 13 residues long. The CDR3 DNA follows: TGTGCCAGCAGCCACCGGGAGTGGGACGAGCAGTACTTC. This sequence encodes CASSHREWDEQYF.

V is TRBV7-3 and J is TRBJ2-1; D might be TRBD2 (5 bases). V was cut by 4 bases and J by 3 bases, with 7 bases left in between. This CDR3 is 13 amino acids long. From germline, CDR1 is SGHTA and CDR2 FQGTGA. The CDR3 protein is CASSWTDYNEQFF. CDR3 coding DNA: TGTGCCAGCAGCTGGACTGACTACAATGAGCAGTTCTTC.

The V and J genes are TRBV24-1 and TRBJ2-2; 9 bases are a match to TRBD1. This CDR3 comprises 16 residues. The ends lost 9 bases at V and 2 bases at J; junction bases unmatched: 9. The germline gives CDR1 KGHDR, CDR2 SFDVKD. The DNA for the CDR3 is TGTGCCACCGCCCGGACAGGGGTCCCCAACACCGGGGAGCTGTTTTTT. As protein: CATARTGVPNTGELFF.

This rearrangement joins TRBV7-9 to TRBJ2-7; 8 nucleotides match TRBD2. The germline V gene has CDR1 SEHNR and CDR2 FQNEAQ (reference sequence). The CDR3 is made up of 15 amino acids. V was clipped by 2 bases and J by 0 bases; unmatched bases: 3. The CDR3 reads CASSLIAGTSYEQYF. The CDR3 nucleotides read TGTGCCAGCAGCTTAATAGCGGGGACCTCCTACGAGCAGTACTTC.

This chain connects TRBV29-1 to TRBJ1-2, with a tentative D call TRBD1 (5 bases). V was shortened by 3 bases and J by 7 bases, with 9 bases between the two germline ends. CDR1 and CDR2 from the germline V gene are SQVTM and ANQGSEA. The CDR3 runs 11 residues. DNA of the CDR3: TGCAGCGTTGATTTGCAGGGTGGCTACACCTTC. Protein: CSVDLQGGYTF.